This TCR beta chain was sequenced for a study of a mutant IDH1 vaccine in newly diagnosed glioma. Study background: During weeks 1, 3, 5, 7, 11, 15, 19 and 23, patients received eight vaccinations.

This clone was seen more than once but under ten times. Its specificity is unknown. V was clipped by 4 bases and J by 4 bases; unmatched bases: 10. This CDR3 region has 17 residues. CDR1 is LNHDA and CDR2 is SQIVND in the germline V gene (reference sequence). Data came from immunoSEQ multiplex PCR; TCRdb stores just in-frame clones and leaves some out. Here the sample spans around 78,000 clones, roughly 90% being singletons. Time point described: week 5, during vaccination. Vaccination comprised doses that each held 300 ug of mutant IDH1 20-mer peptide, plus topical imiquimod. The TCR originated in a woman between 45 and 65 years old with glioma. The chain uses TRBV19 and TRBJ1-6; 7 bases match TRBD1. The sequencing used PBMCs, collected from a glioma patient whose treatment included an IDH1 peptide vaccine. This CDR3 is CASSTTGMFSYNSPLHF. Written as DNA, the CDR3 is TGTGCCAGTAGTACGACAGGGATGTTTTCTTATAATTCACCCCTCCACTTT.